Below, 24 T cell receptor beta chains from the same sample are listed, as sequenced in a study of T cells in women clearing cervical HPV infection. Sequencing used immunoSEQ multiplex PCR; TCRdb keeps in-frame clones, though not all of them. Its clone listing holds approximately 30,000 clones. The sample comprised blood buffy coat. The receptors here all came from a woman between 18 and 75 years old with a cervical HPV16 infection that either progressed to CIN3+ or cleared (not recorded which).

Concerning this clone: The read stops 3 residues short of the end of the CDR3; the missing end is completed from the germline J gene. V usage is TRBV5-1 and J usage is TRBJ2-7, with D perhaps matching TRBD2 (5 bases). Germline CDR1 is SGHRS and CDR2 is YFSETQ. V lost 0 bases to trimming and J lost 4 bases, with 14 bases between them. The CDR3 has 15 amino acids. This CDR3 is CASSLGPAEDYEQYF. The CDR3 bases that were read are TGCGCCAGCAGCTTGGGCCCCGCGGAGGATTACGAG.

Comment on this clone: The read stops 3 residues short of the end of the CDR3; the missing end is completed from the germline J gene. The chain is built from TRBV7-9 and TRBJ1-2, with 7 bases lining up with TRBD1. This CDR3 region has 13 residues. Germline CDR1 is SEHNR and CDR2 is FQNEAQ (reference sequence). Trimming removed 6 bases from V and 4 bases from J; junction bases left unmatched: 5. CDR3: CASRRDSPYGYTF. The sequenced CDR3 bases are TGTGCCAGCAGGCGGGACAGCCCCTATGGC. The entire variable domain, with the rest obtained from reference TRBV7-9 and TRBJ1-2, is as follows: DTGVSQNPRHKITKRGQNVTFRCDPISEHNRLYWYRQTLGQGPEFLTYFQNEAQLEKSRLLSDRFSAERPKGSFSTLEIQRTEQGDSAMYLCASRRDSPYGYTFGSGTRLTVV.

As concerns this clone: The read terminates 3 residues before the CDR3 end, so the remaining end is supplied by the germline J gene. The rearrangement joins TRBV19 to TRBJ2-1; 7 positions match TRBD2. Germline V gene data show CDR1 as LNHDA and CDR2 as SQIVND (reference sequence). This CDR3 has 15 amino acids. V was clipped by 8 bases and J by 0 bases; unmatched bases: 7. The sequenced part of the CDR3 DNA is TGTGCCAGTCGCACCGGGGGGAGCTCCTACAATGAG. Translated: CASRTGGSSYNE. The complete CDR3 protein is CASRTGGSSYNEQFF.

Concerning this clone itself: From the germline J gene comes the end of the CDR3, since the read stops 3 residues before it. This sequence joins TRBV20-1 and TRBJ2-7, with 7 bases fitting TRBD1. V dropped 1 base and J dropped 3; count of bases not matched to a gene: 24. Germline V CDR1 and CDR2: DFQATT, SNEGSKA (reference sequence). The CDR3 extends over 20 amino acids. CDR3 DNA, as far as it was read: TGCAGTGCTAGAGCCTCTGAGGGGGCTCAACGCTATGGAACGCTCTACGAG. Translation gives CSARASEGAQRYGTLYE. The whole CDR3 reads CSARASEGAQRYGTLYEQYF.

Concerning this clone: The read falls 3 residues short of the CDR3 end, and the missing part is taken from the germline J gene. The V call is TRBV20-1, the J call TRBJ2-5, with 10 nucleotides matching TRBD2. This CDR3 is built from 18 residues. The V and J ends lost 0 bases and 2 bases, in that order; junction bases with no gene match: 12. The germline gives CDR1 DFQATT, CDR2 SNEGSKA (reference sequence). The CDR3 bases that were read are TGCAGTGCTAGAGAGGTAGCGGGGGGTCCCCGGTCTCAAGAGACC. Protein product: CSAREVAGGPRSQET. The whole CDR3 is CSAREVAGGPRSQETQYF.

In regard to this clone: The read comes to an end 3 residues before the CDR3 does, leaving the germline J gene to fill in the end. This chain connects TRBV10-3 to TRBJ1-3, with a possible D match to TRBD1 (6 bases). Looked up from germline, CDR1 is ENHRY and CDR2 is SYGVKD. This CDR3 region has 15 residues. Trimming took off 6 bases at V and 7 bases at J, with 19 bases between the two ends. CDR3 DNA (partial): TGTGCCATCAGGACAGGACTCCCCGACGGCAACACC. This encodes CAIRTGLPDGNT. The full-length CDR3 reads as CAIRTGLPDGNTIYF.

Details on this clone: The CDR3 end falls 3 residues outside the read, so it is completed with the germline J gene. The genes are TRBV5-1 and TRBJ1-1; D is possibly TRBD1 (6 bases). Germline V gives CDR1 SGHRS, CDR2 YFSETQ. This CDR3 region has 14 residues. With 0 bases removed from V and 4 bases from J, the gap between germline ends came to 10 bases. The CDR3 sequence: CASSLDREATEAFF. The sequenced part of the CDR3 DNA is TGCGCCAGCAGCTTGGACAGGGAGGCCACTGAA.

Note on this clone: The CDR3 extends 3 residues past the end of the read, so its final part is completed from the germline J gene. V and J are TRBV2 and TRBJ2-5; the match to TRBD1 covers 10 bases. J lost 4 bases, V lost 6 bases, and 8 bases had no gene match. The CDR3 has 15 amino acids. Germline-derived CDR1 and CDR2 are SNHLY and FYNNEI. The CDR3 is CASRGTGAGTETQYF. Incomplete CDR3 DNA: TGTGCCAGCAGGGGGACAGGGGCAGGTACAGAGACC.

As for this clone: The CDR3 goes on 3 residues after the read ends, and that part is filled in from the germline J gene. V usage is TRBV18 and J usage is TRBJ1-2; D call uncertain. Germline lookup yields CDR1 KGHSH and CDR2 LQKENI. The CDR3 extends over 13 amino acids. The CDR3 loop reads CASSPGGVDTYTF. The sequenced part of the CDR3 DNA is TGTGCCAGCTCACCTGGCGGGGTGGATACC.

With regard to this clone: The CDR3 goes on 3 residues after the read ends, and that part is filled in from the germline J gene. The rearrangement uses TRBV7-9 and TRBJ1-1; D gene unclear. CDR1 is SEHNR and CDR2 is FQNEAQ in the germline V gene (reference sequence). This CDR3 comprises 15 residues. The CDR3 loop reads CASSLTRIANEKAFF. The part of the CDR3 DNA that was read is TGTGCCAGCAGCTTAACTCGTATCGCAAATGAAAAA. The full variable domain, in which reference TRBV7-9 and TRBJ1-1 provide the parts outside the CDR3, is DTGVSQNPRHKITKRGQNVTFRCDPISEHNRLYWYRQTLGQGPEFLTYFQNEAQLEKSRLLSDRFSAERPKGSFSTLEIQRTEQGDSAMYLCASSLTRIANEKAFFGQGTRLTVV.

Details on this clone: The DNA ends 3 residues before the CDR3 does, and the rest of the CDR3 is filled in from the germline J gene. The V call is TRBV7-2, the J call TRBJ2-4, with D possibly matching TRBD1 (6 bases). Looked up from germline, CDR1 is SGHTA and CDR2 is FQGNSA. There are 13 residues in the CDR3. V shed 7 bases and J shed 9 bases, with 16 bases lying between them. This CDR3 is CASISGRGSIQYF. The CDR3 DNA, read in part, is TGTGCCAGCATATCGGGTAGGGGGAGCATT.

About this clone: Coverage ceases 3 residues before the CDR3 finishes, and the germline J gene fills in the end. The rearrangement uses TRBV6-1 and TRBJ2-7, with 7 nucleotides matching TRBD1. Germline V gene sequence: CDR1 MNHNS, CDR2 SASEGT. J gave up 3 bases and V 4 bases, and 9 bases lay outside the gene matches. The length of the CDR3 is 15 residues. Incomplete CDR3 DNA: TGTGCCAGCAGTGTACGAGGGGGCAACTTCTACGAG. Protein: CASSVRGGNFYE. The whole CDR3 reads CASSVRGGNFYEQYF.

The CDR3 protein is CASSQAAGTKTYEQYF. CDR3 DNA (partial): TGTGCCAGCAGCCAGGCCGCCGGGACAAAAACCTACGAG. The rearrangement joins TRBV4-2 to TRBJ2-7, with D maybe TRBD1 (6 bases). The CDR3 end lies 3 residues beyond the end of the read and is filled in from the germline J gene. Per germline, CDR1 LGHNA and CDR2 YNFKEQ. This CDR3 has 16 amino acids. V lost 3 bases and J 2 bases, leaving 17 bases between the germline ends.

Worth noting for this clone: From the germline J gene comes the end of the CDR3, since the read stops 3 residues before it. The J gene is TRBJ2-7, the V gene TRBV7-9, with D possibly being TRBD1 (5 bases). The V end lost 5 bases, the J end lost 3 bases, and 14 bases lay between the germline ends. The CDR3 is 14 amino acids. The germline gives CDR1 SEHNR, CDR2 FQNEAQ (reference sequence). The CDR3 loop is CASSPPDRFYEQYF. The CDR3 bases that were read are TGTGCCAGCAGCCCGCCCGACAGATTCTACGAG.

Worth noting for this clone: Sequencing ends 3 residues short of the CDR3 end; the germline J gene provides the rest. The gene calls are TRBV10-3 and TRBJ1-2; possible D gene TRBD1, 6 bases. The CDR3 has 14 amino acids. With 3 bases removed from V and 7 bases from J, the gap between germline ends came to 15 bases. CDR1 ENHRY and CDR2 SYGVKD come from the germline V gene. CDR3: CAISDRVKGVGYTF. The sequenced CDR3 bases are TGTGCCATCAGTGACCGTGTAAAGGGGGTTGGC.

A word on this clone: The CDR3 extends 3 residues past the end of the read, so its final part is completed from the germline J gene. This chain connects TRBV20-1 to TRBJ2-5, with 15 nucleotides matching TRBD2. Germline V lookup: CDR1 DFQATT, CDR2 SNEGSKA (reference sequence). The V gene end was trimmed by 3 bases and the J gene end by 4 bases; junction bases not matched to a gene: 6. The CDR3 totals 16 residues. CDR3 DNA, as far as it was read: TGCAGTGCTAGTCTCCCGGGACTAGCGGGGGGAGAGACC. It specifies CSASLPGLAGGET. The complete CDR3 reads CSASLPGLAGGETQYF.

Points on this clone: The read halts 3 residues ahead of the CDR3 end, with the missing end drawn from the germline J gene. The genes are TRBV30 and TRBJ1-5; TRBD1 might be the D (5 bases). The CDR3 is 12 residues long. Between the trimmed V and J ends, which lost 4 bases and 7 bases, there was a span of 11 bases. From germline, CDR1 is GTSNPN and CDR2 SVGIG (reference sequence). CDR3 protein: CAWNEGKQPQHF. The covered CDR3 bases are TGTGCCTGGAATGAGGGGAAACAGCCC.

The CDR3 sequence is CSARLWNTEAFF. The DNA read from the CDR3 is TGCAGTGCGAGGCTTTGGAACACTGAA. The rearrangement uses TRBV20-1 and TRBJ1-1; no clear D. The read halts 3 residues ahead of the CDR3 end, with the missing end drawn from the germline J gene. Germline V gene lookup returns CDR1 DFQATT and CDR2 SNEGSKA (reference sequence). The CDR3 runs to 12 residues. Trimming left V 6 bases short and J 1 base short, with 9 bases between.

In regard to this clone: The read ends 3 residues shy of where the CDR3 ends; the end is completed using the germline J gene. This chain links TRBV5-4 with TRBJ2-3; 11 nucleotides align to TRBD2. This CDR3 has 16 residues. V shed 4 bases and J 4 bases; nucleotides not matched to a gene: 8. Germline V gene lookup returns CDR1 SGHNT and CDR2 YYREEE (reference sequence). CDR3: CASSVGLAGGSDTQYF. The CDR3 bases that were read are TGTGCCAGCAGCGTGGGGTTAGCGGGGGGGTCAGATACG.

On this clone: Sequencing ends 3 residues short of the CDR3 end; the germline J gene provides the rest. This chain uses TRBV5-1 with TRBJ1-2, with 7 bases matching TRBD1. From germline, CDR1 is SGHRS and CDR2 YFSETQ. V lost 4 bases to trimming and J lost 5 bases; unmatched junction nucleotides: 8. This CDR3 has 14 residues. The CDR3 DNA, read in part, is TGCGCCAGCAGCACAGGACAGGATGTATATGGC. Amino acid sequence: CASSTGQDVYG. The entire CDR3 is CASSTGQDVYGYTF.

As concerns this clone: The CDR3 is cut off 3 residues early in the read; its end comes from the germline J gene. V is TRBV19 and J is TRBJ2-4; TRBD1 agrees at 8 bases. This CDR3 region has 14 residues. Germline CDR1 reads LNHDA; CDR2 reads SQIVND (reference sequence). Partial CDR3 DNA: TGTGCCAGTAGTTACAGGGGGGCGCATTATGGT. It is translated as CASSYRGAHYG. The whole CDR3 region reads CASSYRGAHYGQYF.

With regard to this clone: The read stops 3 residues short of the end of the CDR3; the missing end is completed from the germline J gene. This chain links TRBV4-2 with TRBJ2-7; the match to TRBD2 covers 8 bases. This CDR3 has 15 residues. V shed 1 base, J shed 1 base, and the junction held 3 bases outside the gene matches. Germline loops: CDR1 LGHNA, CDR2 YNFKEQ. The CDR3 is CASSQGAGVSYEQYF. The CDR3 bases that were read are TGTGCCAGCAGCCAAGGAGCGGGGGTTTCCTACGAG.

Of note for this clone: Read sequence stops 3 residues before the CDR3 end, and the germline J gene provides the missing end. V usage is TRBV7-3 and J usage is TRBJ2-6; D gene ambiguous. The CDR3 runs 14 residues. Trimming cost V 4 bases and J 4 bases, with 8 bases left between them. CDR1 and CDR2 from the germline V gene are SGHTA and FQGTGA. CDR3 DNA, as far as it was read: TGTGCCAGCAGCTCGACACCGGGGGCCAACGTC. Translation: CASSSTPGANV. The CDR3 in its entirety is CASSSTPGANVLTF. The variable domain in full, with the rest retrieved from reference TRBV7-3 and TRBJ2-6, is GAGVSQTPSNKVTEKGKYVELRCDPISGHTALYWYRQSLGQGPEFLIYFQGTGAADDSGLPNDRFFAVRPEGSVSTLKIQRTERGDSAVYLCASSSTPGANVLTFGAGSRLTVL.

To note about this clone: From the germline J gene comes the end of the CDR3, since the read stops 3 residues before it. V and J are TRBV10-3 and TRBJ2-7; the D gene is possibly TRBD1 (6 bases). The germline V and J ends were trimmed by 6 bases and 6 bases, with 18 bases remaining between them. Germline lookup yields CDR1 ENHRY and CDR2 SYGVKD. The CDR3 runs to 14 residues. CDR3 DNA, as far as it was read: TGTGCCATCAGGGGGGACACCCCAGTTGGCGAG. This encodes CAIRGDTPVGE. The full CDR3 sequence reads CAIRGDTPVGEQYF.